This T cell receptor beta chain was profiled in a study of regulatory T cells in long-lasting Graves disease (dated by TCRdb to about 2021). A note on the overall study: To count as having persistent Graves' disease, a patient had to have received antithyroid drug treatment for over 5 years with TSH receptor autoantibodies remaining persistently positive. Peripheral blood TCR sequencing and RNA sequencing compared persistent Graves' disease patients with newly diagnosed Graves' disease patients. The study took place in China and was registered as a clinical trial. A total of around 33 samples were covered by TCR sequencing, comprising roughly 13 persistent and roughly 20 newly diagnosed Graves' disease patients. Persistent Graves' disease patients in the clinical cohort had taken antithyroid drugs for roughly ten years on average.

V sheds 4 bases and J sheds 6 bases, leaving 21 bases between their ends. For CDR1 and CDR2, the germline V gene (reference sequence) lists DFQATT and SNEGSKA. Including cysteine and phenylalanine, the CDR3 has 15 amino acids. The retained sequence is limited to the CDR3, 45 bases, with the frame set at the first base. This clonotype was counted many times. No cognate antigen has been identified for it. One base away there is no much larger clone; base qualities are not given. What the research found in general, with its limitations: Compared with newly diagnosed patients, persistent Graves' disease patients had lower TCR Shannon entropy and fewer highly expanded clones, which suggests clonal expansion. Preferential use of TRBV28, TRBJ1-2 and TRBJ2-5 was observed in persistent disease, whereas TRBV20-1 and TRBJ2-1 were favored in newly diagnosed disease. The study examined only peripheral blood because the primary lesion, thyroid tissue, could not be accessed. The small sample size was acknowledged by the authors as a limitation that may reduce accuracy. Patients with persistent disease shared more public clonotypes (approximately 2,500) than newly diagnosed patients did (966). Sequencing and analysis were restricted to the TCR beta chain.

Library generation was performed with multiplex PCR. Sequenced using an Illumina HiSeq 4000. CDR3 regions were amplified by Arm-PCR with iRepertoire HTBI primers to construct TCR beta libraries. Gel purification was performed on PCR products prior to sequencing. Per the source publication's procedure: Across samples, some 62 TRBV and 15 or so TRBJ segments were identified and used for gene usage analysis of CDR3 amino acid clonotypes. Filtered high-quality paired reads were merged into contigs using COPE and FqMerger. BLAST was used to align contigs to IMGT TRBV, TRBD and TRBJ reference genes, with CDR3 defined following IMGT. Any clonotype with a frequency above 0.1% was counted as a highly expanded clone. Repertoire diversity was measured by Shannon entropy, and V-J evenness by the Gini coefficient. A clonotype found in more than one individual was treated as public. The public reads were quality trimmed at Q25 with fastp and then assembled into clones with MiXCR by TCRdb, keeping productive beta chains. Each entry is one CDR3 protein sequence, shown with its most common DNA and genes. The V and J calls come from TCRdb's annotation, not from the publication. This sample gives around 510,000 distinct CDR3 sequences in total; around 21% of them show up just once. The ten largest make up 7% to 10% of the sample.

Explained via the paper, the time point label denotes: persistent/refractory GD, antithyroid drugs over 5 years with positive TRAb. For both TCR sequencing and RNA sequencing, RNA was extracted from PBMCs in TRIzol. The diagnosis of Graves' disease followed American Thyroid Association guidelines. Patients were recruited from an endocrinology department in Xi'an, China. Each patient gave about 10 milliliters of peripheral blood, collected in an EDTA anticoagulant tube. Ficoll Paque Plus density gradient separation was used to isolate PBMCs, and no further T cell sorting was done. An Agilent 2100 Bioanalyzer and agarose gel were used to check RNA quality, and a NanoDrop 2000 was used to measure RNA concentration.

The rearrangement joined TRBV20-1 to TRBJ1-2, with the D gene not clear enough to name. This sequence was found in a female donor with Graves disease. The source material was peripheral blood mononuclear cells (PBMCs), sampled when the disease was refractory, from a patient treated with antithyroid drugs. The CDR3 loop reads CSAITRTLLVDGYTF. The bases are TGCAGTGCTATCACCAGGACGCTACTGGTGGATGGCTACACCTTC.